These 4 T cell receptor beta chains were sequenced from one sample in a study of shared clonotypes between healthy human individuals. Clones were read by immunoSEQ multiplex PCR, and TCRdb kept only the in-frame ones, dropping some. This table holds some 2,100,000 clones, 85% to 95% found once. CD45RO negativity and positive selection for CCR7 defined naive CD8 cells, a population that excluded terminally differentiated effector memory CD45RA+ cells. The specimen was naive CD8+ T cells from PBMCs. These receptors came from a man aged 18-30 years in good health. Some clones in this sample may be carry-over from other donors' samples.

This chain links TRBV6-6 with TRBJ1-3; D not resolved. Germline assignment: CDR1 MNHNY and CDR2 SVGAGI (reference sequence). The CDR3 length is 16 residues. Trimming shortened V by 0 bases and J by 3 bases, and 12 bases separated the two germline ends. CDR3 coding DNA: TGTGCCAGCAGTTACTCTTTGCCAGAAGGTGGAAACACCATATATTTT. Its translation: CASSYSLPEGGNTIYF.

Concerning this clone itself: The sample holds other DNA sequences that translate to the same CDR3. This rearrangement joins TRBV7-3 to TRBJ2-1; 7 bases are a match to TRBD2. The length of the CDR3 is 15 residues. With V trimmed by 1 base and J by 4 bases, 4 bases remained unmatched. CDR1 and CDR2 from the germline V gene are SGHTA and FQGTGA. CDR3 nucleotides: TGTGCCAGCAGCTTAATTGGCGGGAGTTACAATGAGCAGTTCTTC. It specifies CASSLIGGSYNEQFF.

This chain's CDR3 is CASSHRLAGGEQFF. In DNA, the CDR3 is TGTGCCAGCAGCCACCGACTAGCGGGAGGTGAGCAGTTCTTC. The chain combines TRBV4-2 with TRBJ2-1, with 13 bases aligning to TRBD2. Per germline, CDR1 LGHNA and CDR2 YNFKEQ. The CDR3 is 14 amino acids. J gave up 9 bases and V 3 bases, and 2 bases lay outside the gene matches.

This chain connects TRBV5-1 to TRBJ2-5; no clear D gene. Gene TRBJ2-7 matches the end of the DNA better, so the J call may be wrong. This CDR3 has 13 residues. CDR1 and CDR2 from the germline V gene are SGHRS and YFSETQ. The CDR3: CASRETVSYEQYF. In nucleotides, the CDR3 is TGCGCCAGCAGAGAGACGGTATCCTACGAGCAGTACTTC.